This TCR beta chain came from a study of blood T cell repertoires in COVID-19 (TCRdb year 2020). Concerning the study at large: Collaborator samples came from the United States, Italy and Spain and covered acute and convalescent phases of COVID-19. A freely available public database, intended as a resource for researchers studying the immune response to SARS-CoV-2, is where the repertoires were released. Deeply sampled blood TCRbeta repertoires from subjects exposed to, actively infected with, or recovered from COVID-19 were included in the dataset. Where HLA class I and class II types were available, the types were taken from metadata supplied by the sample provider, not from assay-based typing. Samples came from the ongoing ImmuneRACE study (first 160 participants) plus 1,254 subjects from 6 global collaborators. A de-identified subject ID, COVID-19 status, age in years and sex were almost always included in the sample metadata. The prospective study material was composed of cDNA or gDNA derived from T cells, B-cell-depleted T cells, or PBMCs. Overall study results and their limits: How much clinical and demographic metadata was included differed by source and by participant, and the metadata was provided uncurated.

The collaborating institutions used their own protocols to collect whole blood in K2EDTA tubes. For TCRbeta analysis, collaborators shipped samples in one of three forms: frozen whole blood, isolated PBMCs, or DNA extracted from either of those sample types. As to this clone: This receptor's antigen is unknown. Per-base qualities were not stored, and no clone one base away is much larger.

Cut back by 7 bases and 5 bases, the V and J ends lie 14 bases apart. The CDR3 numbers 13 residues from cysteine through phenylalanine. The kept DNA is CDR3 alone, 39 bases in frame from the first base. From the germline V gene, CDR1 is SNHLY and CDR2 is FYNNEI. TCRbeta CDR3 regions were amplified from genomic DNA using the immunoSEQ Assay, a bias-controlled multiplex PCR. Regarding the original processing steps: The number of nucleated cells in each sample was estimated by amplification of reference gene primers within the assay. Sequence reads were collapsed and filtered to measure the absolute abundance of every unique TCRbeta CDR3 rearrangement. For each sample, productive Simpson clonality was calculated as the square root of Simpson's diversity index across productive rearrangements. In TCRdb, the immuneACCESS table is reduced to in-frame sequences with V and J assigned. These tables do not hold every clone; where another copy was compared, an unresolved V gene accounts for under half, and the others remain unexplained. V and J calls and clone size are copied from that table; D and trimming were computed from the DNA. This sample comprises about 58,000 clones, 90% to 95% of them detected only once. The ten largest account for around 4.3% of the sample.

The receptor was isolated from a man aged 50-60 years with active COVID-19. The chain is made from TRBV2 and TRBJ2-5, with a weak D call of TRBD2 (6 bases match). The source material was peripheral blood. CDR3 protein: CASNQLAGETQYF. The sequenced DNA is TGTGCCAGCAATCAACTAGCTGGGGAGACCCAGTACTTC.